This paragraph reports one T cell receptor beta chain. The junction departs from the called germline gene at one end, perhaps through a read error. The record originates from a study of T cell repertoires in cytomegalovirus infection. Study details: Evidence of both CMV infection and a matching HLA type came from public TCR beta signatures.

This CDR3 has 14 amino acids. TCRdb used MiXCR to reprocess the reads, holding one entry per CDR3 protein. The profile shows more than 150,000 distinct CDR3 sequences, about 20% of them singletons. The rearrangement joins TRBV12-3 or TRBV12-4 to TRBJ1-1; D call uncertain. Input material: PBMCs. This TCR came from a human donor in good health (CMV status not recorded). Some clones in this sample may be carry-over from other donors' samples. The CDR3 region has the DNA TGTGCCAGCAGTTTAAAAAGATCCCTCCCGATTCGTGACTTT. It codes for CASSLKRSLPIRDF.